The clone carrying this T cell receptor beta chain appeared a few times. The CDR3 contains 15 residues. V lost 3 bases, J lost 7 bases, and 6 bases stayed unmatched. TCRdb independently ran MiXCR on the 5' RACE reads; one entry per CDR3 protein. The sample yields some 49,000 distinct CDR3 sequences, around 6.8% seen once. These data originate in a study of T cells after yellow fever vaccination. General study points: Weaker, the secondary response had a peak occurring faster, on day 5 versus 15.

The material was PBMCs, either bulk or a sorted T-cell subset (CD4+, CD8+, memory, or dextramer-sorted; not recorded which), obtained 45 days after the yellow fever booster vaccination. The chain uses TRBV12-3 or TRBV12-4 and TRBJ2-2, with TRBD2 matching over 9 bases. The clonotype originates from a man aged 25 to 40 who received the YFV17D yellow fever vaccine. CDR3 amino acids: CASSFLAGLVGELFF. The CDR3 DNA follows: TGTGCCAGCAGTTTTCTAGCGGGATTGGTCGGGGAGCTGTTTTTT.